The sequence of this TCR beta chain was determined in a study of blood T cell repertoires in COVID-19. From germline, CDR1 is SGHRS and CDR2 YFSETQ. J lost 5 bases, V lost 2 bases, and 8 bases had no gene match. The CDR3 runs 17 residues. Here immunoSEQ multiplex PCR was the method, and the copy in TCRdb shows in-frame clones only, minus some. This table has approximately 220,000 clones, 85% to 90% appearing once. The chain combines TRBV5-1 with TRBJ2-1; 12 bases agree with TRBD2. The TCR comes from a man between 60 and 75 years old who had recovered from COVID-19. The sequencing input was peripheral blood. CDR3 sequence: CASSLGLAGPNNNEQFF. In nucleotides, the CDR3 is TGCGCCAGCAGCTTAGGACTAGCGGGGCCTAACAACAATGAGCAGTTCTTC. Filled out from reference TRBV5-1 and TRBJ2-1, the complete variable domain reads KAGVTQTPRYLIKTRGQQVTLSCSPISGHRSVSWYQQTPGQGLQFLFEYFSETQRNKGNFPGRFSGRQFSNSRSEMNVSTLELGDSALYLCASSLGLAGPNNNEQFFGPGTRLTVL.